This is a list of T cell receptor beta chains from one sample in a study of control samples from healthy donors and cancer patients. Measured with immunoSEQ multiplex PCR; TCRdb has only the in-frame clones, and not every one. The table includes 200,000 to 250,000 clones, roughly 94% detected once. The sample was blood. All receptors derive from a man aged 50 or older in good health. The CDR3 runs from the conserved cysteine through the conserved F or W. The order of the fields is V gene, D gene, clone size, CDR3 length, J gene, CDR3 DNA, CDR3 protein. A D gene is named only where the DNA matches it firmly. Clone size is given for some rows only: seen once, a few or many times, or a class if the clone is expanded.

TRBV5-5	.	.	13	TRBJ1-1	TGTGCCAGCAGCTTGAGCTCCCTCACTGAAGCTTTCTTT	CASSLSSLTEAFF
TRBV9	TRBD1	.	15	TRBJ2-7	TGTGCCAGCAGGGGTTACGGGACAGGGTACCACGAGCAGTACTTC	CASRGYGTGYHEQYF
TRBV19	.	.	17	TRBJ1-6	TGTGCCAGTCAGTCGAGCCCAGGCTCACAGAGGGATTCACCCCTCCACTTT	CASQSSPGSQRDSPLHF
TRBV7-8	.	.	18	TRBJ2-2	TGTGCCAGCAGCACCCAACAGGGTTTCATCCTGAACACCGGGGAGCTGTTTTTT	CASSTQQGFILNTGELFF
TRBV7-3	.	.	15	TRBJ2-2	TGTGCCAGCAGCTTAAGGGCGGGGAACACCGGGGAGCTGTTTTTT	CASSLRAGNTGELFF
TRBV15	TRBD1	.	16	TRBJ1-5	TGTGCCACCAGCAGAGGACAGGGAAACCACGATCAGCCCCAGCATTTT	CATSRGQGNHDQPQHF
TRBV5-1	TRBD1	.	15	TRBJ1-2	TGCGCCAGCAGCTTCCGGGACAGGGACACTGATGGCTACACCTTC	CASSFRDRDTDGYTF
TRBV2	.	.	15	TRBJ1-5	TGTGCCAGCAGTGTCCAGCCCTACGGTAGACAGCCCCAGCATTTT	CASSVQPYGRQPQHF
TRBV30	.	.	13	TRBJ1-5	TGTGCCTGGAACAGGGATAGCAATCAGCCCCAGCATTTT	CAWNRDSNQPQHF
TRBV7-2	.	.	14	TRBJ1-3	TGTGCCAGCAGCTCCGGACGGATTGGAAACACCATATATTTT	CASSSGRIGNTIYF
TRBV19	.	.	15	TRBJ2-7	TGTGCCAGTAGTATTTCTAACAGGGCTCCCTACGAGCAGTACTTC	CASSISNRAPYEQYF
TRBV18	TRBD2	.	17	TRBJ2-7	TGTGCCAGCTCACCACTTGAAGAGACTAGCGGCCCCTACGAGCAGTACTTC	CASSPLEETSGPYEQYF
TRBV18	.	.	11	TRBJ2-1	TGTGCCAGCTCACCCGTGGATGAGCAGTTCTTC	CASSPVDEQFF
TRBV4-1	.	.	17	TRBJ1-6	TGCGCCAGCAGCCAAGAAAGGGGGAGCTCCTATAATTCACCCCTCCACTTT	CASSQERGSSYNSPLHF
TRBV19	TRBD1	.	14	TRBJ1-2	TGTGCCAGTAGTGGGGACAGGGGAAACTATGGCTACACCTTC	CASSGDRGNYGYTF
TRBV5-1	.	.	17	TRBJ1-4	TGCGCCAGCAGCCCGGGGGTACTGACAGGCGGGAATGAAAAACTGTTTTTT	CASSPGVLTGGNEKLFF
TRBV27	TRBD2	.	19	TRBJ2-7	TGTGCCAGCAGTTTATGGCTGGGGACTAGCGGGGGGCCCTCCTACGAGCAGTACTTC	CASSLWLGTSGGPSYEQYF
TRBV3-1/TRBV3-2	.	.	13	TRBJ2-7	TGTGCCAGCAGCCGAGGGACGGCGGAAGAGCAGTACTTC	CASSRGTAEEQYF
TRBV4-2	.	.	17	TRBJ2-1	TGTGCCAGCAGCCGCGTTTTACAGGTTGCCTCCTACAATGAGCAGTTCTTC	CASSRVLQVASYNEQFF
TRBV5-1	TRBD1	.	14	TRBJ1-4	TGCGCCAGCAGCTTGGGACAGGGAGGGGAAAAACTGTTTTTT	CASSLGQGGEKLFF
TRBV5-1	.	.	13	TRBJ2-2	TGCGCCAGCAGCTTGTCGACCACCGGGGAGCTGTTTTTT	CASSLSTTGELFF
TRBV30	.	.	12	TRBJ1-5	TGTGCCTGGAGCGAAAAATATCAGCCCCAGCATTTT	CAWSEKYQPQHF
TRBV5-1	TRBD1	.	15	TRBJ1-2	TGCGCCAGCAGCTTGGAGGGACAGGGGTCTGATGGCTACACCTTC	CASSLEGQGSDGYTF
TRBV7-8	.	.	15	TRBJ2-3	TGTGCCAGCAGCTCCAATCCAGGACGGACAGATACGCAGTATTTT	CASSSNPGRTDTQYF
TRBV30	.	.	12	TRBJ1-1	TGTGCCTGGAGTGTCCAGTACACTGAAGCTTTCTTT	CAWSVQYTEAFF
TRBV4-3	.	.	15	TRBJ2-4	TGCGCCAGCAGCCAAGCCTTGACAGACAGGCACATTCAGTACTTC	CASSQALTDRHIQYF
TRBV6-6	TRBD1	once	16	TRBJ1-2	TGTGCCAGCAGTGCCGGTTTGGGGACAGGGGCCTCTGGCTACACCTTC	CASSAGLGTGASGYTF
TRBV11-2	.	.	13	TRBJ1-5	TGTGCCAGCAGCCCACAGGGAAATCAGCCCCAGCATTTT	CASSPQGNQPQHF
TRBV18	TRBD1	.	16	TRBJ1-2	TGTGCCAGCTCATATACCGGGACAGGGGGCAACTATGGCTACACCTTC	CASSYTGTGGNYGYTF
TRBV20-1	.	.	11	TRBJ1-3	TGCAGTGCCCCGTCTGGAAACACCATATATTTT	CSAPSGNTIYF
TRBV4-1	.	.	15	TRBJ1-1	TGCGCCAGCAGCCAGGGATTTGGGCTGAACACTGAAGCTTTCTTT	CASSQGFGLNTEAFF
TRBV18	.	.	14	TRBJ1-2	TGTGCCAGCTCACCAAGCAGTGATAACTATGGCTACACCTTC	CASSPSSDNYGYTF
TRBV2	.	.	13	TRBJ1-5	TGTGCCAGCAGAAGGGATAGCAATCAGCCCCAGCATTTT	CASRRDSNQPQHF
TRBV15	.	.	22	TRBJ1-1	TGTGCCACCAGCAGAGATGGATCGTTCGCCTTTATTGCCTCGAGGGAAGACACTGAAGCTTTCTTT	CATSRDGSFAFIASREDTEAFF
TRBV6-6	.	.	15	TRBJ1-5	TGTGCCAGCAGTTACGGGACAAATAGCAATCAGCCCCAGCATTTT	CASSYGTNSNQPQHF
TRBV5-1	TRBD1	few	15	TRBJ1-6	TGCGCCAGCAGCTTGGGGGGACAGGGTTATTCACCCCTCCACTTT	CASSLGGQGYSPLHF
TRBV28	.	.	17	TRBJ1-5	TGTGCCAGCAGTTCGGGGAGTACCGTCTCCAGCAATCAGCCCCAGCATTTT	CASSSGSTVSSNQPQHF
TRBV4-1	.	.	14	TRBJ1-6	TGCGCCAGCAGCCCCACGGGACCCCCTTCACCCCTCCACTTT	CASSPTGPPSPLHF
TRBV5-4	TRBD1	.	17	TRBJ1-6	TGTGCCAGCAGCCTCGACAGGGCGAGCTCCTATAATTCACCCCTCCACTTT	CASSLDRASSYNSPLHF
TRBV18	TRBD1	.	15	TRBJ1-5	TGTGCCAGCTCACCCGACCCACAGGGGAATCAGCCCCAGCATTTT	CASSPDPQGNQPQHF
TRBV19	.	.	15	TRBJ1-5	TGTGCCAGTAGTGAGGCAGGTCCCATGAATCAGCCCCAGCATTTT	CASSEAGPMNQPQHF
TRBV4-2	.	.	13	TRBJ2-3	TGTGCCAGCAATCCAAGCGGCACAGATACGCAGTATTTT	CASNPSGTDTQYF
TRBV18	.	.	15	TRBJ2-6	TGTGCCAGCTCCCGGGGGCGCCCAGGGGCCAACGTCCTGACTTTC	CASSRGRPGANVLTF
TRBV15	.	.	16	TRBJ2-2	TGTGCCACCAGCAGAGATTACAGAGCGAACACCGGGGAGCTGTTTTTT	CATSRDYRANTGELFF
TRBV5-6	TRBD1	.	13	TRBJ2-5	TGTGCCAGCAGCATGGACAGGGGGGAGACCCAGTACTTC	CASSMDRGETQYF
TRBV5-1	TRBD1	.	16	TRBJ1-4	TGCGCCAGCAGCTTGGAAGGGACAGGGGCTAAGGGAAAACTGTTTTTT	CASSLEGTGAKGKLFF
TRBV7-9	.	.	14	TRBJ1-5	TGTGCCAGCACCCCATGGGGGAGCAATCAGCCCCAGCATTTT	CASTPWGSNQPQHF
TRBV7-9	.	.	15	TRBJ2-3	TGTGCCAGCAGCTTAGATGGGGAGTTCACAGATACGCAGTATTTT	CASSLDGEFTDTQYF
TRBV7-2	.	.	14	TRBJ1-2	TGTGCCAGCAGCATTGACTCAGGTCTTAGGGGCTACACCTTC	CASSIDSGLRGYTF
TRBV19	.	.	17	TRBJ1-1	TGTGCCAGTACTCCGAATCGGGGGGAGGGAAAGAACACTGAAGCTTTCTTT	CASTPNRGEGKNTEAFF
TRBV27	.	.	15	TRBJ1-2	TGTGCCAGCAGTTTCGGTCGGCATACTAACTATGGCTACACCTTC	CASSFGRHTNYGYTF
TRBV28	.	.	11	TRBJ2-5	TGTGCCAGCAGTTTGACGGAGACCCAGTACTTC	CASSLTETQYF
TRBV7-2	TRBD1	once	13	TRBJ2-7	TGTGCCAGCAGCGGGACAGGGGCCTACGAGCAGTACTTC	CASSGTGAYEQYF
TRBV4-2	.	.	16	TRBJ2-1	TGTGCCAGCAGCCAAGAGGGTAGCGAAGCCTACAATGAGCAGTTCTTC	CASSQEGSEAYNEQFF
TRBV15	.	.	13	TRBJ2-7	TGTGCCACGGCCGACAGAACCTACTACGAGCAGTACTTC	CATADRTYYEQYF
TRBV2	.	.	12	TRBJ1-1	TGTGCCAGCAGTGACCCCACTTTTGAAGCTTTCTTT	CASSDPTFEAFF
TRBV2	.	.	10	TRBJ1-1	TGTGCCATCGGGTTCACTGAAGCTTTCTTT	CAIGFTEAFF